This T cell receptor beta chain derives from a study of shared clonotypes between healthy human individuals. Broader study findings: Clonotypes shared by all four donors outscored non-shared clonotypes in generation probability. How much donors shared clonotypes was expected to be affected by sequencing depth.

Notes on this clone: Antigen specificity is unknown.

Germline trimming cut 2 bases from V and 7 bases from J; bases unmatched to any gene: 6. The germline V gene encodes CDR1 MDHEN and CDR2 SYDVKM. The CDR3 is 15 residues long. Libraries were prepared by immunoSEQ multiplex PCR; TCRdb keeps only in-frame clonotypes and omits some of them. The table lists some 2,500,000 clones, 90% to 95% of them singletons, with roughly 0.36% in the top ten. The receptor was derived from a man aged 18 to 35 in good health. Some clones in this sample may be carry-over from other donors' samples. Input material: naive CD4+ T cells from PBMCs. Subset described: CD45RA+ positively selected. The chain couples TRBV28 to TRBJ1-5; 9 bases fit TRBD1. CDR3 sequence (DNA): TGTGCCAGCAGTTTAGGAGGGACAGGGTGGCAGCCCCAGCATTTT. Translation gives CASSLGGTGWQPQHF.